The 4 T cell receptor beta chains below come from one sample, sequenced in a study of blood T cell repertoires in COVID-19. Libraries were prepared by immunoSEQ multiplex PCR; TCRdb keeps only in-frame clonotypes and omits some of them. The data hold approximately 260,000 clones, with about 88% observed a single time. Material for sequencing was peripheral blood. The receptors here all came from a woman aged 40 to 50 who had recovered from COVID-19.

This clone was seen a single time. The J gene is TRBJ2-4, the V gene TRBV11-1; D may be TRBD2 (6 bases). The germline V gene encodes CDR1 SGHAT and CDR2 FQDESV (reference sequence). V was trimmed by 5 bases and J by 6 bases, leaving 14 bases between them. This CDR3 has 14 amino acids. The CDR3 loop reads CASSRGEVLNIQYF. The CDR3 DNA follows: TGTGCCAGCAGCCGTGGGGAGGTGTTAAACATTCAGTACTTC.

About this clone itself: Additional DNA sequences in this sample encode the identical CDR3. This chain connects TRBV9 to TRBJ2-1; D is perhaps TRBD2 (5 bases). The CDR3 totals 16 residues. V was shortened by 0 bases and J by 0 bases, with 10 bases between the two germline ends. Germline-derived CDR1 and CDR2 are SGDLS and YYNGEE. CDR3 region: CASSVGAGSSYNEQFF. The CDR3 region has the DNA TGTGCCAGCAGCGTAGGGGCGGGTAGCTCCTACAATGAGCAGTTCTTC.

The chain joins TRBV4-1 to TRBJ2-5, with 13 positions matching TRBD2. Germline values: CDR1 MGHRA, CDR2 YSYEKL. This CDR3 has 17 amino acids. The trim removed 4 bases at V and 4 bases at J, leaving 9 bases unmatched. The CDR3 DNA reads TGCGCCAGCAGCCGAACTAGCGGGGGGGCGGGTCGAGAGACCCAGTACTTC. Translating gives CASSRTSGGAGRETQYF.

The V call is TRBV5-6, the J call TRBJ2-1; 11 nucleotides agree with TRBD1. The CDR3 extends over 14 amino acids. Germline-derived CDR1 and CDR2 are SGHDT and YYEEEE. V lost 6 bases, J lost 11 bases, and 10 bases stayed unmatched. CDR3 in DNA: TGTGCCAGCACCTGGGACAGGGGGACAGCTAAGCAGTTCTTC. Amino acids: CASTWDRGTAKQFF.